This T cell receptor (beta chain) was sequenced during a study of yellow fever vaccine responses in identical twins. Germline V gives CDR1 SGHRS, CDR2 YFSETQ. The CDR3 consists of 15 residues. The V end lost 0 bases, the J end lost 7 bases, and 15 bases lay between the germline ends. MiXCR, applied by TCRdb to the RT-PCR reads, yields one record per CDR3 protein. Of 20,000 or so distinct CDR3 sequences listed, roughly 70% are singletons. This clonotype was observed a handful of times. What it binds is not known. General study findings and limits: Twins showed a vaccine T cell response that reportedly seemed partly convergent, partly personalized.

This TCR was recovered from a woman between 18 and 29 years old who received the yellow fever vaccine. The chain joins TRBV5-1 to TRBJ2-3, with D unclear. The sample in question was T cells from blood (PBMCs), unsorted or a sorted subset (not recorded which), obtained before or after yellow fever vaccination (not recorded which). For the CDR3, the DNA is TGCGCCAGCAGCTTGGAATCGTCGACGGTTTATACGCAGTATTTT. Translated: CASSLESSTVYTQYF.